Listed here are 22 T cell receptor beta chains from one sample, sequenced in a study of response to subunit inactivated influenza vaccine. Via MiXCR, TCRdb re-called the RT-PCR reads, giving one row per CDR3 protein. The sample includes fewer than 250,000 distinct CDR3 sequences, over 13% seen only once; the top ten take approximately 30%. The sequencing used CD8+ T cells sorted from PBMCs, collected 4 to 6 days after vaccination. The receptors come from a man aged 50 to 59 who received an inactivated influenza vaccine.

V gene TRBV7-9 combines with J gene TRBJ1-2; TRBD1 is a possible D gene (5 bases). In germline, CDR1 is SEHNR, CDR2 FQNEAQ (reference sequence). The germline V and J ends were trimmed by 10 bases and 6 bases, with 24 bases remaining between them. This CDR3 has 15 residues. DNA of the CDR3: TGTGCCACAGACAGAGGATGGGTCCCCGAAAATGGCTACACCTTC. As protein: CATDRGWVPENGYTF.

The sample holds a few counts of this clonotype. The J gene is TRBJ1-5, the V gene TRBV9; no reliable D call. Germline lookup yields CDR1 SGDLS and CDR2 YYNGEE. The CDR3 has 13 amino acids. V lost 4 bases to trimming and J lost 0 bases, with 5 bases between them. The CDR3: CASSSYSNQPQHF. The CDR3 region has the DNA TGTGCCAGCAGCTCGTATAGCAATCAGCCCCAGCATTTT.

The rearrangement uses TRBV29-1 and TRBJ2-7; no reliable D call. CDR3 size: 13 residues. Germline loops: CDR1 SQVTM, CDR2 ANQGSEA. Trimming left V 4 bases short and J 3 bases short, with 13 bases between. Here the CDR3 DNA reads TGCAGCGTTGTTCGGGTTGGCGACTACGAGCAGTACTTC. Protein sequence: CSVVRVGDYEQYF.

This clonotype has a handful of counts. This chain connects TRBV4-3 to TRBJ2-7; possibly TRBD1 for D (6 bases). Germline V gene lookup returns CDR1 LGHNA and CDR2 YSLEER. Trimming left V 1 base short and J 3 bases short, with 16 bases between. This CDR3 comprises 16 residues. CDR3 DNA: TGCGCCAGCAGCCAAGGAGTACCAGGGGTTTACTACGAGCAGTACTTC. Translated: CASSQGVPGVYYEQYF.

This clonotype was counted ten times or more. The V and J genes are TRBV3-1 and TRBJ2-5; 10 nucleotides align to TRBD1. This CDR3 has 14 residues. The germline V gene has CDR1 LGHDT and CDR2 YNNKEL (reference sequence). V shed 4 bases and J 5 bases; nucleotides not matched to a gene: 4. The CDR3 DNA follows: TGTGCCAGCAGCCCCGGGACAGGGGATGAGACCCAGTACTTC. Residues: CASSPGTGDETQYF.

This clonotype showed up just a few times. The V gene is TRBV7-9, the J gene TRBJ2-5; the D is unclear. CDR1 is SEHNR, CDR2 FQNEAQ, per germline (reference sequence). V gave up 3 bases and J gave up 1 base, with 12 bases separating them. CDR3 length: 15 amino acids. The CDR3: CASSFVYAGQETQYF. The CDR3 DNA is TGTGCCAGCAGCTTCGTGTACGCAGGCCAAGAGACCCAGTACTTC. Full variable domain (outside the CDR3, taken from reference TRBV7-9 and TRBJ2-5): DTGVSQNPRHKITKRGQNVTFRCDPISEHNRLYWYRQTLGQGPEFLTYFQNEAQLEKSRLLSDRFSAERPKGSFSTLEIQRTEQGDSAMYLCASSFVYAGQETQYFGPGTRLLVL.

Regarding this clonotype: Since a much larger clone is just one base distant, this may be a read error. In nucleotides, the CDR3 is TGTGCCAGCAGGGTGGACACCGGGGAGCTGTTTTTT. Amino acid sequence: CASRVDTGELFF. The chain joins TRBV7-2 to TRBJ2-2, with no clear D. This CDR3 has 12 amino acids. V dropped 6 bases and J dropped 3 bases, with 5 bases sitting between them. Per germline, CDR1 SGHTA and CDR2 FQGNSA.

The V and J genes are TRBV2 and TRBJ2-1; D remains unclear. This CDR3 spans 15 amino acids. Germline CDR1 SNHLY, CDR2 FYNNEI. V lost 3 bases and J lost 0, with 9 bases in between. The CDR3: CASSDPKSSYNEQFF. Written as DNA, the CDR3 is TGTGCCAGCAGTGATCCGAAGAGCTCCTACAATGAGCAGTTCTTC. Full variable domain (rest looked up from reference TRBV2 and TRBJ2-1): EPEVTQTPSHQVTQMGQEVILRCVPISNHLYFYWYRQILGQKVEFLVSFYNNEISEKSEIFDDQFSVERPDGSNFTLKIRSTKLEDSAMYFCASSDPKSSYNEQFFGPGTRLTVL.

The chain carries TRBV3-1 and TRBJ2-7; possible D gene TRBD1, 5 bases. V was shortened by 0 bases and J by 3 bases, with 12 bases between the two germline ends. The CDR3 runs to 15 residues. From germline, CDR1 is LGHDT and CDR2 YNNKEL (reference sequence). This CDR3 reads CASSQERNRHYEQYF. The CDR3 DNA follows: TGTGCCAGCAGCCAAGAAAGGAACAGGCACTACGAGCAGTACTTC.

The sample holds many counts of this clonotype. The V and J genes are TRBV29-1 and TRBJ2-3; TRBD1 or TRBD2 may be the D gene (5 bases each). The germline V gene encodes CDR1 SQVTM and CDR2 ANQGSEA. Trimming took off 8 bases at V and 13 bases at J, with 19 bases between the two ends. This CDR3 region has 11 residues. The CDR3 region has the DNA TGCAGCATCTTAATCCTGGGGGAGAAGTATTTT. The encoded protein is CSILILGEKYF.

The rearrangement links TRBV3-1 to TRBJ1-1; tentatively, D is TRBD1 (6 bases). The length of the CDR3 is 14 residues. V lost 6 bases and J lost 3, with 14 bases in between. CDR1 LGHDT and CDR2 YNNKEL come from the germline V gene (reference sequence). The CDR3 loop reads CASRMWGAHTEAFF. The CDR3 nucleotides read TGTGCCAGCAGGATGTGGGGGGCCCACACTGAAGCTTTCTTT.

This clonotype occurred a few times. The gene calls are TRBV29-1 and TRBJ2-7; D remains unclear. V lost 3 bases and J 3 bases, leaving 6 bases between the germline ends. The CDR3 is 11 amino acids. CDR1 SQVTM and CDR2 ANQGSEA come from the germline V gene. CDR3 in DNA: TGCAGCGTTGAGTTGCGCTACGAGCAGTACTTC. Amino acid sequence: CSVELRYEQYF.

The V gene is TRBV2, the J gene TRBJ1-5; TRBD1 matches at 9 bases. The CDR3 has 15 amino acids. V lost 9 bases to trimming and J lost 3 bases; unmatched junction nucleotides: 9. The germline CDR1 and CDR2 sequences are SNHLY and FYNNEI. CDR3 sequence (DNA): TGTGCCAGAAGGGAGGACAGGGGAGTCAATCAGCCCCAGCATTTT. Translated, it gives CARREDRGVNQPQHF.

This clonotype was seen ten or more times. The chain joins TRBV12-3 or TRBV12-4 to TRBJ2-7; D gene unclear. Trimming shortened V by 2 bases and J by 5 bases, and 13 bases separated the two germline ends. The CDR3 length is 14 residues. CDR3 residues: CASSLLGGGDEQYF. CDR3 nucleotides: TGTGCCAGCAGTTTACTGGGCGGTGGCGACGAGCAGTACTTC.

The chain combines TRBV6-5 with TRBJ1-2; D is undetermined. CDR3 length: 14 amino acids. Germline V CDR1 and CDR2: MNHEY, SVGAGI. V lost 3 bases and J lost 0, with 8 bases in between. The CDR3 reads CASSYIGTNYGYTF. The CDR3 nucleotides read TGTGCCAGCAGTTATATCGGTACTAACTATGGCTACACCTTC.

The chain links TRBV5-6 to TRBJ2-1; no reliable D call. The CDR3 contains 16 residues. Trimming left V 0 bases short and J 0 bases short, with 10 bases between. CDR1 and CDR2 (germline): SGHDT, YYEEEE. The CDR3 here is CASSLVSPSSYNEQFF. DNA for the CDR3: TGTGCCAGCAGCTTGGTATCCCCGAGCTCCTACAATGAGCAGTTCTTC. The full variable domain, with the rest looked up from reference TRBV5-6 and TRBJ2-1, is DAGVTQSPTHLIKTRGQQVTLRCSPKSGHDTVSWYQQALGQGPQFIFQYYEEEERQRGNFPDRFSGHQFPNYSSELNVNALLLGDSALYLCASSLVSPSSYNEQFFGPGTRLTVL.

V gene TRBV7-2 combines with J gene TRBJ2-3; no definite D call. Looked up from germline, CDR1 is SGHTA and CDR2 is FQGNSA. This CDR3 is built from 15 residues. V was shortened by 1 base and J by 3 bases, with 11 bases between the two germline ends. The CDR3 reads CASSLEPEETDTQYF. CDR3 sequence (DNA): TGTGCCAGCAGCTTAGAGCCAGAGGAGACAGATACGCAGTATTTT. Looking up the rest from reference TRBV7-2 and TRBJ2-3 gives the full variable domain: GAGVSQSPSNKVTEKGKDVELRCDPISGHTALYWYRQSLGQGLEFLIYFQGNSAPDKSGLPSDRFSAERTGGSVSTLTIQRTQQEDSAVYLCASSLEPEETDTQYFGPGTRLTVL.

This chain joins TRBV9 and TRBJ2-7, with TRBD1 matching 9 bases. V shed 0 bases, J shed 4 bases, and the junction held 5 bases outside the gene matches. CDR1 is SGDLS, CDR2 YYNGEE, per germline. The CDR3 has 15 residues. CDR3 in amino acids: CASSVGAGTGYEQYF. As DNA, the CDR3 is TGTGCCAGCAGCGTAGGGGCTGGGACAGGGTACGAGCAGTACTTC.

This clonotype has at least ten counts. J is TRBJ2-5 and V is TRBV11-2; 12 bases are shared with TRBD2. This CDR3 spans 15 amino acids. Germline V lookup: CDR1 SGHAT, CDR2 FQNNGV. Trimming cost V 5 bases and J 2 bases; bases outside gene matches: 3. The CDR3 region has the DNA TGTGCCAGCAGCACGACTAGCGGGGGACAAGAGACCCAGTACTTC. Amino acids: CASSTTSGGQETQYF. Looking up the rest from reference TRBV11-2 and TRBJ2-5 gives the full variable domain: EAGVAQSPRYKIIEKRQSVAFWCNPISGHATLYWYQQILGQGPKLLIQFQNNGVVDDSQLPKDRFSAERLKGVDSTLKIQPAKLEDSAVYLCASSTTSGGQETQYFGPGTRLLVL.

The table lists this clonotype with a few counts. J is TRBJ2-7 and V is TRBV29-1; 9 bases are shared with TRBD1. The trim removed 4 bases at V and 4 bases at J, leaving 2 bases unmatched. The CDR3 spans 12 residues. Germline V gene data show CDR1 as SQVTM and CDR2 as ANQGSEA. CDR3 sequence (DNA): TGCAGCGTTGTGACAGGGGGGTACGAGCAGTACTTC. It yields the protein CSVVTGGYEQYF.

In its sample, this clonotype was seen a few times. This sequence joins TRBV7-2 and TRBJ2-3; 7 bases align to TRBD1. There are 15 residues in the CDR3. Germline V gives CDR1 SGHTA, CDR2 FQGNSA. The junction had 9 bases not matched to a gene; V was cut back by 5 bases and J by 4 bases. CDR3 coding DNA: TGTGCCAGCAGCCCCGGCAGGGGGTTCTCAGATACGCAGTATTTT. Amino acid sequence: CASSPGRGFSDTQYF.

This clonotype turned up a few times. The genes are TRBV4-1 and TRBJ1-5, with 9 bases that match TRBD1. This CDR3 is 15 amino acids long. Germline CDR1 and CDR2: MGHRA and YSYEKL. J gave up 5 bases and V 3 bases, and 5 bases lay outside the gene matches. CDR3 nucleotide sequence: TGCGCCAGCAGCCAGGAGAGGACAGGGGATCAGCCCCAGCATTTT. This codes for CASSQERTGDQPQHF.